The 21 T cell receptor beta chains below were found in one sample sequenced in a study of blood T cells in healthy people across ages. Then a second PCR, running about 6 to 12 cycles, was carried out with a sample-barcoded 5' primer and a J-beta primer mix. In TCRdb, the 5' RACE reads were re-called with MiXCR into one record per CDR3 protein. This repertoire shows about 1,500,000 distinct CDR3 sequences, about 40% found once; its top ten account for 7.9%. Sequenced sample: blood. The receptors were gathered from a young woman in good health.

This clonotype has just a few counts. The chain is built from TRBV20-1 and TRBJ1-4, with D tentatively TRBD1 (6 bases). Germline values: CDR1 DFQATT, CDR2 SNEGSKA (reference sequence). Trimming stripped 6 bases from V and 5 bases from J, with 13 bases between. The CDR3 extends over 13 amino acids. Here the CDR3 reads CSARDTWNEKLFF. The CDR3 nucleotides are TGCAGTGCCAGGGACACCTGGAATGAAAAACTGTTTTTT.

The chain has TRBV6-1 and TRBJ2-1; no firm D call. The germline V gene has CDR1 MNHNS and CDR2 SASEGT. V lost 8 bases, J lost 4 bases, and 9 bases lay in between. The CDR3 is 12 amino acids. The CDR3 coding sequence is TGTGCCAGCCGATCAGAGTACAATGAGCAGTTCTTC. Translated: CASRSEYNEQFF.

In its sample, this clonotype was seen once. The V gene is TRBV6-1, the J gene TRBJ2-7; 8 nucleotides match TRBD1. Looked up from germline, CDR1 is MNHNS and CDR2 is SASEGT. After removal of 4 bases from V and 7 bases from J, the junction contained 15 bases not matched to a gene. CDR3 length equals 16 residues. The CDR3 DNA follows: TGTGCCAGCAGTGGACAGGGGATCCTCCCTCACAATGAGCAGTACTTC. Its translation: CASSGQGILPHNEQYF.

This clonotype was seen only a few times. This rearrangement joins TRBV6-6 to TRBJ2-1; maybe TRBD1 (5 bases). Germline CDR1 and CDR2: MNHNY and SVGAGI (reference sequence). Deletions cut 5 bases from V and 4 bases from J, with 12 bases between. This CDR3 has 14 amino acids. The CDR3 loop reads CASSPQDVYNEQFF. The DNA of the CDR3 is TGTGCCAGCAGTCCACAGGACGTTTACAATGAGCAGTTCTTC.

This chain links TRBV10-3 with TRBJ2-2; maybe TRBD1 (5 bases). Germline loops: CDR1 ENHRY, CDR2 SYGVKD. The CDR3 covers 16 residues. Trimming pared 0 bases from V and 4 bases from J, leaving 12 bases between. This CDR3 is CAISESPPDITGELFF. As DNA, the CDR3 is TGTGCCATCAGTGAGTCGCCTCCGGACATCACCGGGGAGCTGTTTTTT.

In its sample, this clonotype was seen a few times. This chain uses TRBV6-5 with TRBJ1-1; 11 bases align to TRBD1. The CDR3 contains 15 residues. Germline CDR1 is MNHEY and CDR2 is SVGAGI. V was pared by 2 bases and J by 5 bases, with 4 bases of the junction left unmatched. The CDR3 protein is CASSYGDRGLTEAFF. CDR3 coding DNA: TGTGCCAGCAGTTACGGGGACAGGGGGTTGACTGAAGCTTTCTTT.

This chain connects TRBV19 to TRBJ2-1; D may be TRBD2 (6 bases). This CDR3 is built from 14 residues. Germline V gives CDR1 LNHDA, CDR2 SQIVND (reference sequence). Trimming shortened V by 8 bases and J by 4 bases, and 15 bases separated the two germline ends. The chain's CDR3 is CASSGEVGYNEQFF. The CDR3 DNA is TGTGCCAGTTCCGGGGAGGTTGGGTACAATGAGCAGTTCTTC.

The gene calls are TRBV5-1 and TRBJ2-3, with 7 bases fitting TRBD1. In germline, CDR1 is SGHRS, CDR2 YFSETQ. The CDR3 runs 15 residues. The V gene end was trimmed by 7 bases and the J gene end by 2 bases; junction bases not matched to a gene: 10. The CDR3 DNA reads as TGCGCCAGCGGTGGAATGGGACAGTTCACAGATACGCAGTATTTT. As protein: CASGGMGQFTDTQYF. Variable domain in full (rest from reference TRBV5-1 and TRBJ2-3): KAGVTQTPRYLIKTRGQQVTLSCSPISGHRSVSWYQQTPGQGLQFLFEYFSETQRNKGNFPGRFSGRQFSNSRSEMNVSTLELGDSALYLCASGGMGQFTDTQYFGPGTRLTVL.

The chain has TRBV7-9 and TRBJ2-3, with TRBD2 matching over 8 bases. The V segment lost 5 bases and the J segment 0 bases; nucleotides outside the gene matches: 4. The CDR3 covers 15 residues. The V gene's germline CDR1 is SEHNR and CDR2 FQNEAQ (reference sequence). This chain's CDR3 is CASSASGLSTDTQYF. DNA of the CDR3: TGTGCCAGCAGCGCTAGCGGGCTAAGCACAGATACGCAGTATTTT.

This clonotype was seen a few times. The V and J genes are TRBV7-2 and TRBJ2-3; perhaps TRBD2 as D (7 bases). This CDR3 spans 16 amino acids. Germline CDR1 SGHTA, CDR2 FQGNSA. Between the trimmed V and J ends, which lost 8 bases and 3 bases, there was a span of 21 bases. The CDR3 spells CASSRGGGGGTDTQYF. The CDR3, as DNA: TGTGCCAGCTCAAGGGGGGGCGGGGGCGGTACAGATACGCAGTATTTT.

In this sample, this clonotype turned up a few times. The chain employs TRBV27 and TRBJ2-7; the match to TRBD1 covers 7 bases. The CDR3 sequence is 15 residues long. Germline lookup yields CDR1 MNHEY and CDR2 SMNVEV (reference sequence). V lost 4 bases, J lost 2 bases, and 8 bases stayed unmatched. For the CDR3, the DNA is TGTGCCAGCAGTTCAACCCCGGGACAGACCTACGAGCAGTACTTC. It translates to CASSSTPGQTYEQYF.

The chain links TRBV7-2 to TRBJ2-2; either TRBD1 or TRBD2 may supply D (6 bases each). Germline CDR1 SGHTA, CDR2 FQGNSA. CDR3 length: 17 residues. Trimming shortened V by 2 bases and J by 0 bases, and 13 bases separated the two germline ends. For the CDR3, the DNA is TGTGCCAGCAGCTTAAGATGGGGGGCATCGAACACCGGGGAGCTGTTTTTT. Encoded protein: CASSLRWGASNTGELFF.

This clonotype has more than one count but fewer than ten. The V gene is TRBV7-6, the J gene TRBJ1-5; a possible D gene is TRBD1 (5 bases). The CDR3 consists of 16 residues. V gave up 1 base and J gave up 6 bases, with 16 bases separating them. Germline values: CDR1 SGHVS, CDR2 FNYEAQ. CDR3: CASSLGQGGDTQPQHF. CDR3 nucleotides: TGTGCCAGCAGCTTAGGTCAGGGAGGTGATACTCAGCCCCAGCATTTT.

The rearrangement joins TRBV3-1 to TRBJ1-2; a possible D gene is TRBD1 (6 bases). The CDR3 has 14 residues. Germline loops: CDR1 LGHDT, CDR2 YNNKEL (reference sequence). Between the trimmed V and J ends, which lost 4 bases and 6 bases, there was a span of 15 bases. DNA of the CDR3: TGTGCCAGCAGCCCCCGGACAGTACTTGATGGCTACACCTTC. Protein product: CASSPRTVLDGYTF.

V gene TRBV7-9 combines with J gene TRBJ2-5; 8 nucleotides align to TRBD1. The CDR3 is made up of 14 amino acids. J gave up 2 bases and V 5 bases, and 4 bases lay outside the gene matches. CDR1 is SEHNR, CDR2 FQNEAQ, per germline (reference sequence). The CDR3 DNA sequence: TGTGCCAGCAGCACCTGGACAGGGCAAGAGACCCAGTACTTC. This translates into CASSTWTGQETQYF.

This sequence joins TRBV5-1 and TRBJ2-1; D is ambiguous. The V end lost 4 bases, the J end lost 0 bases, and 20 bases lay between the germline ends. The CDR3 length is 18 residues. The V gene's germline CDR1 is SGHRS and CDR2 YFSETQ. CDR3 in amino acids: CASSTLETATSSYNEQFF. CDR3 DNA sequence: TGCGCCAGCAGCACCTTGGAGACTGCGACGAGCTCCTACAATGAGCAGTTCTTC.

The chain employs TRBV21-1 and TRBJ1-2. TRBV21-1 is described as a pseudogene. The CDR3 contains 15 residues. CDR3 DNA sequence: TGTGCCAGCAGGGGACGTCCCTTCGTCTACTATGGCTACACCTTC. Its protein is CASRGRPFVYYGYTF.

The genes are TRBV5-1 and TRBJ2-7, with 10 bases aligning to TRBD1. From germline, CDR1 is SGHRS and CDR2 YFSETQ. The CDR3 has 15 amino acids. The V and J ends lost 2 bases and 3 bases, in that order; junction bases with no gene match: 5. CDR3: CASSFGTGENYEQYF. The CDR3 coding sequence is TGCGCCAGCAGCTTCGGGACAGGGGAAAACTACGAGCAGTACTTC.

The rearrangement uses TRBV20-1 and TRBJ2-2; 7 bases fit TRBD2. V was clipped by 0 bases and J by 0 bases; unmatched bases: 7. The CDR3 is 17 amino acids. Looked up from germline, CDR1 is DFQATT and CDR2 is SNEGSKA (reference sequence). Here the CDR3 reads CSARDSLAETNTGELFF. In DNA form, the CDR3 reads TGCAGTGCTAGAGATAGCCTAGCGGAGACGAACACCGGGGAGCTGTTTTTT.

This clonotype was observed at least ten times. The chain employs TRBV24-1 and TRBJ2-1; 7 positions agree with TRBD2. The CDR3 has 19 amino acids. Trimming at V came to 5 bases and at J to 5 bases, leaving 20 bases not matched to a gene. Germline V gives CDR1 KGHDR, CDR2 SFDVKD. DNA for the CDR3: TGTGCCACCAGTGTTCGGCGGGGGTATCCCCACTATCGGCACAATGAGCAGTTCTTC. Translating gives CATSVRRGYPHYRHNEQFF.

The chain links TRBV27 to TRBJ1-6; perhaps TRBD1 as D (6 bases). CDR1 MNHEY and CDR2 SMNVEV come from the germline V gene (reference sequence). This CDR3 spans 17 amino acids. Between the trimmed V and J ends, which lost 0 bases and 3 bases, there was a span of 12 bases. CDR3 sequence reads: CASSLSRRQDYNSPLHF. CDR3 bases: TGTGCCAGCAGTTTATCCAGGAGACAGGACTATAATTCACCCCTCCACTTT.